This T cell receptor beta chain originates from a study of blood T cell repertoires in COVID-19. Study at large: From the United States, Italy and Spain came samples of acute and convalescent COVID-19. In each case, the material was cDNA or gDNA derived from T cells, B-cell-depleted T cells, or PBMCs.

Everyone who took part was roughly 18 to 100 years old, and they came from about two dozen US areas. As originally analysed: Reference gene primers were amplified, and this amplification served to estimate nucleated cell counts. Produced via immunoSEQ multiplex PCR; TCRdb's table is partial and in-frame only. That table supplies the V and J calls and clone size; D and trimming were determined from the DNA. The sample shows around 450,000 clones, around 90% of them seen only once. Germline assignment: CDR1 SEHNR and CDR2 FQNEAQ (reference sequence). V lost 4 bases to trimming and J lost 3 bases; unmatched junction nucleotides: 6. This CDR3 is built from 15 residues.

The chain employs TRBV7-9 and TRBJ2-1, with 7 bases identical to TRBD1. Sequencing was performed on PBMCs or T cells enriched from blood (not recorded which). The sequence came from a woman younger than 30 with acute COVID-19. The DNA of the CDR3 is TGTGCCAGCAGCTGGACCGGGACAGACTACAATGAGCAGTTCTTC. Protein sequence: CASSWTGTDYNEQFF.